This TCR beta chain derives from a study of T cell repertoires in cytomegalovirus infection. TCRdb fed the reads into MiXCR, producing one record per CDR3 protein. The sample lists 560,000 or so distinct CDR3 sequences, approximately 15% occurring once. The V segment lost 0 bases and the J segment 2 bases; nucleotides outside the gene matches: 4. Germline-derived CDR1 and CDR2 are DFQATT and SNEGSKA (reference sequence). This CDR3 has 14 residues. This chain links TRBV20-1 with TRBJ2-7; 7 bases fit TRBD1. The clonotype comes from a human donor in good health (CMV status not recorded). Some clones in this sample may be carry-over from other donors' samples. Sequenced sample: CD8+ T cells from PBMCs. CDR3: CSARETGDPYEQYF. CDR3 DNA: TGCAGTGCTAGAGAAACAGGGGATCCCTACGAGCAGTACTTC.